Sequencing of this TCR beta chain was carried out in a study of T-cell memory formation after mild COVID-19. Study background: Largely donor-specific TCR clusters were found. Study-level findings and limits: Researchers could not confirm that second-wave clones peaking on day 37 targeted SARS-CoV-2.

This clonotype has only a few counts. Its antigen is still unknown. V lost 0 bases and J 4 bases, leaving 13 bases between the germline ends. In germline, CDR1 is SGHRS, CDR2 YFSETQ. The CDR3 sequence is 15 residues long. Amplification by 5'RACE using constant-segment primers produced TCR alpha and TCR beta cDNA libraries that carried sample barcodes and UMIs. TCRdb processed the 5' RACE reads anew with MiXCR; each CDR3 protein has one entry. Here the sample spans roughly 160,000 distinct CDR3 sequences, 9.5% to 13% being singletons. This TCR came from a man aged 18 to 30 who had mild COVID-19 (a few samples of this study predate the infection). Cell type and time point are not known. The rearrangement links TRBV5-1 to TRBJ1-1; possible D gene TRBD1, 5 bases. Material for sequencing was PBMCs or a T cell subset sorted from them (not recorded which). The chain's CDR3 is CASSLEMTVSTEAFF. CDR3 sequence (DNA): TGCGCCAGCAGCTTGGAGATGACAGTGAGCACTGAAGCTTTCTTT.